This entry describes one TCR beta chain. Its antigen remains unidentified. Libraries were prepared by immunoSEQ multiplex PCR; TCRdb keeps only in-frame clonotypes and omits some of them. The sample contains more than 110,000 clones, around 91% of which appear only once. V was cut by 5 bases and J by 4 bases, with 11 bases left in between. The CDR3 sequence is 13 residues long. CDR1 is SEHNR, CDR2 FQNEAQ, per germline (reference sequence). The sample originates from a study of T cell responses to AZD1222 COVID-19 vaccine. Study outcomes and limitations: White British ancestry dominated among donors, who included more females, and clonal diversity was possibly underestimated. Seropositive AZD1222 recipients at baseline numbered only 6 or 7. CD4 TCRs covered the whole spike, strongest at regions 160-218 and 743-854.

The sample here was peripheral blood, taken on day 0 of AZD1222 vaccination. V and J are TRBV7-9 and TRBJ1-2; no reliable D call. The receptor comes from an adult in good health. As DNA, the CDR3 is TGTGCCAGCAGCCCTGAGGGCGCCTATGGCTACACCTTC. Amino acid sequence: CASSPEGAYGYTF.